Shown below are 8 T cell receptor beta chains from a single sample sequenced in a study of blood T cell repertoires in COVID-19. Measured with immunoSEQ multiplex PCR; TCRdb has only the in-frame clones, and not every one. The sample carries around 300,000 clones, 89% recorded once. Material: PBMCs or T cells enriched from blood (not recorded which). Receptor source: a woman aged 55-75 years who had recovered from COVID-19.

The V gene is TRBV2, the J gene TRBJ2-3; D might be TRBD2 (6 bases). The CDR3 sequence is 13 residues long. Per germline, CDR1 SNHLY and CDR2 FYNNEI. V lost 3 bases to trimming and J lost 9 bases, with 13 bases between them. The CDR3 protein is CASSDVGRKTQYF. The CDR3 DNA is TGTGCCAGCAGTGATGTGGGGAGGAAGACGCAGTATTTT. Using reference TRBV2 and TRBJ2-3 for the parts outside the CDR3, the full variable domain is EPEVTQTPSHQVTQMGQEVILRCVPISNHLYFYWYRQILGQKVEFLVSFYNNEISEKSEIFDDQFSVERPDGSNFTLKIRSTKLEDSAMYFCASSDVGRKTQYFGPGTRLTVL.

This chain links TRBV19 with TRBJ2-1, with D maybe TRBD1 (6 bases). There are 13 residues in the CDR3. The V gene's germline CDR1 is LNHDA and CDR2 SQIVND (reference sequence). Trimming took off 5 bases at V and 7 bases at J, with 12 bases between the two ends. The CDR3 region is CASSWGRGNEQFF. CDR3 DNA sequence: TGTGCCAGTAGTTGGGGGCGCGGTAATGAGCAGTTCTTC.

This clone was seen only a few times. The V call is TRBV11-2, the J call TRBJ2-7; tentative D call: TRBD1 (5 bases). The CDR3 is 15 residues long. V shed 0 bases and J shed 6 bases, with 15 bases lying between them. The germline V gene has CDR1 SGHAT and CDR2 FQNNGV. The CDR3: CASSLDSLGHLEQYF. CDR3 in DNA: TGTGCCAGCAGCTTAGACTCATTAGGACACCTCGAGCAGTACTTC.

J is TRBJ2-7 and V is TRBV6-5; 8 positions match TRBD1. The junction had 9 bases not matched to a gene; V was cut back by 8 bases and J by 0 bases. CDR1 MNHEY and CDR2 SVGAGI come from the germline V gene. The CDR3 has 15 residues. This chain's CDR3 is CASAGQVSSSYEQYF. CDR3 in DNA: TGTGCCAGCGCGGGACAGGTTTCGAGCTCCTACGAGCAGTACTTC.

The chain uses TRBV12-3 or TRBV12-4 and TRBJ2-1; TRBD2 might be the D (6 bases). The CDR3 runs 13 residues. V dropped 8 bases and J dropped 7 bases, with 15 bases sitting between them. CDR3: CASGDSVGNEQFF. In DNA form, the CDR3 reads TGTGCCAGCGGGGACTCGGTGGGAAATGAGCAGTTCTTC.

The J gene is TRBJ2-3, the V gene TRBV15; 7 bases align to TRBD1. The ends lost 3 bases at V and 0 bases at J; junction bases unmatched: 6. This CDR3 is 16 amino acids long. Looked up from germline, CDR1 is LNHNV and CDR2 is YYDKDF (reference sequence). CDR3 DNA sequence: TGTGCCACCAGCAGCGGGACAGTTATCAGCACAGATACGCAGTATTTT. This sequence encodes CATSSGTVISTDTQYF.

J is TRBJ1-1 and V is TRBV6-5; a possible D gene is TRBD1 (6 bases). Trimming removed 10 bases from V and 6 bases from J, with 15 bases in between. The CDR3 runs to 12 residues. In germline, CDR1 is MNHEY, CDR2 SVGAGI. The DNA for the CDR3 is TGTGCCACACACAGGGCATCGGCTGAAGCTTTCTTT. Translated, it gives CATHRASAEAFF.

This rearrangement joins TRBV7-9 to TRBJ2-1, with 9 bases identical to TRBD2. Looked up from germline, CDR1 is SEHNR and CDR2 is FQNEAQ (reference sequence). This CDR3 region has 16 residues. Germline trimming cut 5 bases from V and 8 bases from J; bases unmatched to any gene: 13. Here the CDR3 DNA reads TGTGCCAGCAGCCCTCCTAGCGGGACGAATCCCGATGAGCAGTTCTTC. This codes for CASSPPSGTNPDEQFF. The whole variable domain, filled in from reference TRBV7-9 and TRBJ2-1, reads DTGVSQNPRHKITKRGQNVTFRCDPISEHNRLYWYRQTLGQGPEFLTYFQNEAQLEKSRLLSDRFSAERPKGSFSTLEIQRTEQGDSAMYLCASSPPSGTNPDEQFFGPGTRLTVL.